Listed here are 22 T cell receptor beta chains from one sample, sequenced in a study of T-cell memory formation after mild COVID-19. MiXCR, applied by TCRdb to the 5' RACE reads, yields one record per CDR3 protein. Altogether a few hundred thousand distinct CDR3 sequences are present, roughly 15% being singletons, with the ten largest covering under 25%. Material: PBMCs or a T cell subset sorted from them (not recorded which). These receptors all come from a man between 18 and 35 years old who had mild COVID-19 (a few samples of this study predate the infection). Cell type and time point are not known.

In this sample, this clonotype turned up a few times. This chain joins TRBV5-1 and TRBJ1-1; D not resolved. The CDR3 extends over 14 amino acids. V was cut by 2 bases and J by 8 bases, with 16 bases left in between. The germline V gene encodes CDR1 SGHRS and CDR2 YFSETQ. CDR3 coding DNA: TGCGCCAGCAGCTTCGACTCAGACGCGAGGGAAGCTTTCTTT. This gives the protein CASSFDSDAREAFF.

This clonotype has just a few counts. The chain has TRBV7-2 and TRBJ2-5; D is unresolved. The CDR3 totals 12 residues. In germline, CDR1 is SGHTA, CDR2 FQGNSA. Trimming left V 5 bases short and J 5 bases short, with 9 bases between. In DNA form, the CDR3 reads TGTGCCAGCAGCGGCATTTTTGAGACCCAGTACTTC. Protein sequence: CASSGIFETQYF.

A few counts support this clonotype. The chain uses TRBV4-3 and TRBJ2-7; possible D gene TRBD1, 5 bases. Germline CDR1 is LGHNA and CDR2 is YSLEER. The CDR3 extends over 13 amino acids. V gave up 1 base and J gave up 4 bases, with 8 bases separating them. The CDR3 is CASSQGQKYEQYF. The CDR3 DNA reads as TGCGCCAGCAGCCAAGGACAGAAGTACGAGCAGTACTTC.

This clonotype has a handful of counts. The chain recombines TRBV4-1 with TRBJ2-4; 15 nucleotides line up with TRBD2. The CDR3 is 18 residues long. V shed 4 bases and J 3 bases; nucleotides not matched to a gene: 7. The germline CDR1 and CDR2 sequences are MGHRA and YSYEKL. CDR3 protein: CASSPGLAGGRSKNIQYF. The CDR3 DNA sequence: TGCGCCAGCAGCCCTGGACTAGCGGGGGGGAGGAGCAAAAACATTCAGTACTTC.

This clonotype was seen many times. DNA of the CDR3: TGTGCCAGCAGCTCCGCCGGGGCAAACCCCCTTTCCTACAATGAGCAGTTCTTC. Translating it yields CASSSAGANPLSYNEQFF. The V gene is TRBV9, the J gene TRBJ2-1; either TRBD1 or TRBD2 may fit D (5 bases each). With 4 bases removed from V and 1 base from J, the gap between germline ends came to 21 bases. The germline V gene has CDR1 SGDLS and CDR2 YYNGEE. There are 18 residues in the CDR3.

This clonotype was detected only a few times. This chain joins TRBV11-2 and TRBJ1-2; TRBD1 agrees at 9 bases. CDR1 SGHAT and CDR2 FQNNGV come from the germline V gene. Losses at the gene ends were 3 bases for V and 5 bases for J; bases not matched to a gene: 7. The length of the CDR3 is 15 residues. The CDR3 nucleotides read TGTGCCAGCAGCTTCTCCAGGGACAGGGTTTATGGCTACACCTTC. Encoded protein: CASSFSRDRVYGYTF.

The genes are TRBV6-1 and TRBJ1-5; no definite D call. Germline V lookup: CDR1 MNHNS, CDR2 SASEGT. Trimming cost V 2 bases and J 5 bases, with 4 bases left between them. The CDR3 extends over 12 amino acids. CDR3: CASSEWDQPQHF. The DNA of the CDR3 is TGTGCCAGCAGTGAATGGGATCAGCCCCAGCATTTT.

Ten or more counts support this clonotype. V is TRBV19 and J is TRBJ2-1; D uncertain. V was clipped by 10 bases and J by 0 bases, with 10 bases between them. The CDR3 extends over 13 amino acids. Germline V gene lookup returns CDR1 LNHDA and CDR2 SQIVND (reference sequence). CDR3 DNA: TGTGCCACCTCGGGTTACTCCTACAATGAGCAGTTCTTC. It encodes CATSGYSYNEQFF. The variable domain in full, completed from reference TRBV19 and TRBJ2-1, reads DGGITQSPKYLFRKEGQNVTLSCEQNLNHDAMYWYRQDPGQGLRLIYYSQIVNDFQKGDIAEGYSVSREKKESFPLTVTSAQKNPTAFYLCATSGYSYNEQFFGPGTRLTVL.

The rearrangement joins TRBV4-1 to TRBJ2-1; no clear D gene. V was clipped by 0 bases and J by 9 bases, with 15 bases between them. The length of the CDR3 is 15 residues. Germline V gene data show CDR1 as MGHRA and CDR2 as YSYEKL. The chain's CDR3 is CASSQDSFPGPEQFF. CDR3 in DNA: TGCGCCAGCAGCCAAGACTCCTTTCCGGGTCCTGAGCAGTTCTTC.

This clonotype was observed many times. The V gene is TRBV5-1, the J gene TRBJ2-1; TRBD2 agrees at 7 bases. The CDR3 length is 15 residues. Germline lookup yields CDR1 SGHRS and CDR2 YFSETQ. After removal of 7 bases from V and 4 bases from J, the junction contained 11 bases not matched to a gene. The DNA of the CDR3 is TGCGCCAGCGGTAGACTAGCTGGAACTTACAATGAGCAGTTCTTC. Translating gives CASGRLAGTYNEQFF.

As for this clonotype: A read error may be the cause here, since a much bigger clone is one base away. This chain uses TRBV4-2 with TRBJ1-1; no firm D call. With 0 bases removed from V and 0 bases from J, the gap between germline ends came to 2 bases. The CDR3 consists of 13 residues. CDR1 LGHNA and CDR2 YNFKEQ come from the germline V gene. The CDR3 DNA reads as TGTGCCAGCAGCCAAGAGGTGAACACTGAAGCTTTCTTT. Its protein product is CASSQEVNTEAFF.

This rearrangement joins TRBV3-1 to TRBJ1-4; tentatively, D is TRBD1 (5 bases). The germline V and J ends were trimmed by 4 bases and 10 bases, with 25 bases remaining between them. CDR3 length: 17 residues. Germline loops: CDR1 LGHDT, CDR2 YNNKEL (reference sequence). The CDR3 is CASSPKNPGQDIGKLFF. The CDR3 nucleotides read TGTGCCAGCAGCCCCAAGAACCCGGGGCAGGACATCGGAAAACTGTTTTTT.

This clonotype has a count of ten or more. The V and J genes are TRBV29-1 and TRBJ1-1; tentative D call: TRBD1 (5 bases). There are 16 residues in the CDR3. The germline CDR1 and CDR2 sequences are SQVTM and ANQGSEA. With 3 bases removed from V and 0 bases from J, the gap between germline ends came to 17 bases. This CDR3 reads CSVDNFPGYMNTEAFF. The CDR3 DNA sequence: TGCAGCGTTGATAATTTTCCAGGGTATATGAACACTGAAGCTTTCTTT.

This clonotype was seen a handful of times. The chain employs TRBV15 and TRBJ2-6; D is unresolved. V lost 0 bases and J 3 bases, leaving 6 bases between the germline ends. CDR1 and CDR2 from the germline V gene are LNHNV and YYDKDF (reference sequence). The CDR3 contains 15 residues. This CDR3 reads CATSRDFSGANVLTF. The CDR3 nucleotides read TGTGCCACCAGCAGAGATTTTAGTGGGGCCAACGTCCTGACTTTC.

This clonotype came up a few times. V gene TRBV6-2 or TRBV6-3 combines with J gene TRBJ2-5; TRBD1 is a possible D gene (6 bases). CDR1 is MNHEY and CDR2 is SVGEGT in the germline V gene. The V gene lost 4 bases and the J gene lost 5 bases, with 17 bases spanning the gap. The length of the CDR3 is 15 residues. The CDR3, as DNA: TGTGCCAGCAGTTCCACAGGGCGGAATGCGGAGACCCAGTACTTC. Translating it yields CASSSTGRNAETQYF.

The chain has TRBV14 and TRBJ2-7, with unresolved D. Trimming removed 2 bases from V and 4 bases from J, with 6 bases in between. The CDR3 has 12 residues. Per germline, CDR1 SGHDN and CDR2 FVKESK. The CDR3 nucleotides read TGTGCCAGCAGCCAACGTCGGTACGAGCAGTACTTC. This sequence encodes CASSQRRYEQYF.

In this sample, this clonotype turned up a few times. The chain uses TRBV29-1 and TRBJ2-3; D ambiguous. The germline V and J ends were trimmed by 4 bases and 4 bases, with 9 bases remaining between them. The CDR3 has 12 residues. Germline CDR1 SQVTM, CDR2 ANQGSEA. The CDR3 sequence is CSVVLEPDTQYF. CDR3 nucleotides: TGCAGCGTTGTTTTAGAGCCAGATACGCAGTATTTT.

In its sample, this clonotype was seen a few times. The rearrangement uses TRBV6-2 or TRBV6-3 and TRBJ2-2, with 8 bases identical to TRBD1. This CDR3 spans 14 amino acids. The trim removed 6 bases at V and 4 bases at J, leaving 4 bases unmatched. Germline V CDR1 and CDR2: MNHEY, SVGEGT. The DNA for the CDR3 is TGTGCCAGCAGAACCAGGGGGCGCACCGGGGAGCTGTTTTTT. Its translation: CASRTRGRTGELFF.

V and J are TRBV7-2 and TRBJ2-5, with D perhaps TRBD2 (5 bases). The CDR3 is 14 residues long. V dropped 4 bases and J dropped 4 bases, with 13 bases sitting between them. Germline CDR1 reads SGHTA; CDR2 reads FQGNSA. Here the CDR3 DNA reads TGTGCCAGCAGCTCACTAGTGACTTTAGAGACCCAGTACTTC. Protein: CASSSLVTLETQYF.

This clonotype was detected only a few times. The chain carries TRBV18 and TRBJ2-5, with D possibly being TRBD2 (5 bases). Germline V CDR1 and CDR2: KGHSH, LQKENI. Trimming took off 2 bases at V and 5 bases at J, with 15 bases between the two ends. There are 15 residues in the CDR3. The CDR3 DNA reads TGTGCCAGCTCACCAGGACTCCCTGCTTTGGAGACCCAGTACTTC. Residues: CASSPGLPALETQYF.

This clonotype was counted a few times. The chain has TRBV11-2 and TRBJ2-2; D gene uncertain. Germline V CDR1 and CDR2: SGHAT, FQNNGV. This CDR3 has 18 residues. Deletions cut 0 bases from V and 0 bases from J, with 14 bases between. Written as DNA, the CDR3 is TGTGCCAGCAGCTTAGATGGTTTTGGGTACGCGAACACCGGGGAGCTGTTTTTT. Translating gives CASSLDGFGYANTGELFF.

This CDR3 is CATSGGGLPSRGYTF. CDR3 sequence (DNA): TGTGCCACCAGCGGCGGAGGACTCCCTTCGAGGGGCTACACCTTC. The genes are TRBV15 and TRBJ1-2, with D hard to call. Germline CDR1 reads LNHNV; CDR2 reads YYDKDF (reference sequence). The CDR3 has 15 amino acids. Trimming pared 5 bases from V and 8 bases from J, leaving 21 bases between.